These T cell receptor beta chains were read from a single sample in a study of blood T cell repertoires in COVID-19. The assay was immunoSEQ multiplex PCR, and TCRdb's table has in-frame clones only and misses some. The sample holds fewer than 150,000 clones, more than 80% seen once. The sequencing input was peripheral blood. The receptors come from a woman aged 60-75 years with COVID-19, enrolled during active disease. CDR3s include the opening cysteine and the closing phenylalanine or tryptophan. The order of the fields is clone size, V gene, D gene, J gene, CDR3 DNA, CDR3 protein. A D gene is named only where the DNA matches it firmly. Not all rows give a size; the values are once, few, many and, for expanded clones, a class.

>NA|TRBV19|NA|TRBJ1-3
TGTGCCAGTAGTATACCGTCCTCTGGAAACACCATATATTTT
CASSIPSSGNTIYF
>NA|TRBV7-2|TRBD1|TRBJ1-2
TGTGCCAGCAGCTTGGCCCGGGACAGATACTATGGCTACACCTTC
CASSLARDRYYGYTF
>NA|TRBV5-1|NA|TRBJ1-5
TGCGCCAGCAGCCCGCGGGGGAGTGATCAGCCCCAGCATTTT
CASSPRGSDQPQHF
>NA|TRBV9|TRBD1|TRBJ2-5
TGTGCCAGCAGCGAATCGACAGGGCCCGGAGAGACCCAGTACTTC
CASSESTGPGETQYF
>once|TRBV24-1|NA|TRBJ1-2
TGTGCCACCCCTGAACACTACCAAGGAGGAGGCTACACCTTC
CATPEHYQGGGYTF
>NA|TRBV2|TRBD2|TRBJ2-5
TGTGCCAGCAGGACTAGCGGGGGCGGTGGGCCCCAGTACTTC
CASRTSGGGGPQYF
>NA|TRBV19|NA|TRBJ1-2
TGTGCCAGTAGCTATTCGCGGGGTTCCTATGGCTACACCTTC
CASSYSRGSYGYTF
>NA|TRBV7-9|NA|TRBJ1-5
TGTGCCAGCAGCCCGGGGGATCAGCCCCAGCATTTT
CASSPGDQPQHF
>NA|TRBV3-1/TRBV3-2|TRBD1|TRBJ2-7
TGTGCCAGCAGCCAAGAAGGCCGGGACAGGCTCTACTTC
CASSQEGRDRLYF
>NA|TRBV9|NA|TRBJ2-3
TGTGCCAGCAGCGTAGGGGGCGGACATAGCACAGATACGCAGTATTTT
CASSVGGGHSTDTQYF
>NA|TRBV15|NA|TRBJ2-2
TGTGCCACCAGCAACAGGGCGGTCCCCGGGGAGCTGTTTTTT
CATSNRAVPGELFF
>NA|TRBV9|NA|TRBJ1-3
TGTGCCAGCAGCCGGCCCGCGGGGCCTGGAAACACCATATATTTT
CASSRPAGPGNTIYF
>few|TRBV3-1/TRBV3-2|NA|TRBJ1-3
TGTGCCAGCAGCCAAGGTGGGGGAGGTGGAAACACCATATATTTT
CASSQGGGGGNTIYF
>once|TRBV5-1|NA|TRBJ2-1
TGCGCCAGCAGCTTGGCTGATACAGGGGCGGGGAATGAGCAGTTCTTC
CASSLADTGAGNEQFF
>NA|TRBV12-3/TRBV12-4|NA|TRBJ1-1
TGTGCCAGCAGGCAGGGGTACACTGAAGCTTTCTTT
CASRQGYTEAFF
>NA|TRBV7-3|TRBD2|TRBJ2-3
TGTGCCAGCAGCCCACGGAGGGAGCGGGGGATTGGGACAGATACGCAGTATTTT
CASSPRRERGIGTDTQYF
>NA|TRBV7-9|TRBD1|TRBJ2-7
TGTGCCAGCAGCTGGACAGGGGGCAGCTACGAGCAGTACTTC
CASSWTGGSYEQYF
>NA|TRBV6-4|NA|TRBJ2-5
TGTGCCAGCAGTCTTTCAAGCGCAGAGACCCAGTACTTC
CASSLSSAETQYF
>NA|TRBV7-8|NA|TRBJ2-2
TGTGCCAGCAGCTTATCTAGAGCTGGCACCGGGGAGCTGTTTTTT
CASSLSRAGTGELFF
>NA|TRBV24-1|NA|TRBJ2-1
TGTGCCACCAGTGGTAACTCCTACAATGAGCAGTTCTTC
CATSGNSYNEQFF
>NA|TRBV11-3|TRBD1|TRBJ2-7
TGTGCCAGCAGCTTAGTCCGGGACAGGATCCGGGCCTTTTACGAGCAGTACTTC
CASSLVRDRIRAFYEQYF
>NA|TRBV7-9|TRBD1|TRBJ2-1
TGTGCCAGCACAAGATCCGCACAGGGGTACAATGAGCAGTTCTTC
CASTRSAQGYNEQFF
>NA|TRBV10-2|TRBD1|TRBJ1-3
TGCGCCAGCAGTGAGGGGACAGGGGTTCCTGGAAACACCATATATTTT
CASSEGTGVPGNTIYF
>NA|TRBV3-1/TRBV3-2|NA|TRBJ2-2
TGTGCCAGCAGCCAAGTGCAGGGCTTCACCGGGGAGCTGTTTTTT
CASSQVQGFTGELFF
>NA|TRBV7-9|TRBD1|TRBJ1-3
TGTGCCAGCAGCGTGCAGGGGGCGGGTGGAAACACCATATATTTT
CASSVQGAGGNTIYF
>NA|TRBV29-1|NA|TRBJ1-4
TGTGGAGCCCTTCCCCAAGCCGAAAAACTGTTTTTT
CGALPQAEKLFF
>NA|TRBV28|TRBD1|TRBJ2-6
TGTGCCAGCAGTTTGTTCTGGGACAGCCCCTCTGGGGCCAACGTCCTGACTTTC
CASSLFWDSPSGANVLTF
>NA|TRBV15|NA|TRBJ2-7
TGTGCCACCAGCAGAGGACAGGCCTCAGGTGGTGACGAGCAGTACTTC
CATSRGQASGGDEQYF
>NA|TRBV6-6|TRBD2|TRBJ2-3
TGTGCCAGCAGTTACGCAGGGACTAGCCCACCAGATACGCAGTATTTT
CASSYAGTSPPDTQYF
>NA|TRBV29-1|TRBD2|TRBJ2-7
TGCAGCGTTGAACTAGCGGGGAGCTACGAGCAGTACTTC
CSVELAGSYEQYF
>NA|TRBV4-1|NA|TRBJ1-2
TGCGCCAGCAGCCCCCCGACAGCTAACTATGGCTACACCTTC
CASSPPTANYGYTF
>NA|TRBV24-1|TRBD2|TRBJ2-7
TGTGCCACCAGTGATTCGAGTAGCGGGGCTTGGGAGCAGTACTTC
CATSDSSSGAWEQYF
>once|TRBV18|TRBD1|TRBJ1-2
TGTGCCAGCTCACCAAATACAGGGGTAACCTATGGCTACACCTTC
CASSPNTGVTYGYTF
>NA|TRBV6-5|NA|TRBJ1-2
TGTGCCAGCAGTTACTCTGCGGGGGCCAGCTATGGCTACACCTTC
CASSYSAGASYGYTF
>NA|TRBV18|NA|TRBJ1-2
TGTGCCAGCACCTCGACAGGAGGTAGCTATGGCTACACCTTC
CASTSTGGSYGYTF
>NA|TRBV3-1/TRBV3-2|NA|TRBJ1-1
TGTGCCAGCAGCCAAGAAATCAGGTACACTGAAGCTTTCTTT
CASSQEIRYTEAFF
>NA|TRBV11-2|NA|TRBJ2-7
TGTGCCAGCAGCTTTCGGCTAAAACAAGGGGACTCCTACGAGCAGTACTTC
CASSFRLKQGDSYEQYF
>NA|TRBV2|NA|TRBJ1-6
TGTGCCACCAACCCCTTGGGGGCGCCCCTCCACTTT
CATNPLGAPLHF
>NA|TRBV19|TRBD1|TRBJ1-6
TGTGCCAGTAGTCCCACAGGGGGGAATTCACCCCTCCACTTT
CASSPTGGNSPLHF
>NA|TRBV5-1|NA|TRBJ1-1
TGCGCCAGCAGCTCGGATGAGGGCCTTAAGGACACTGAAGCTTTCTTT
CASSSDEGLKDTEAFF
>few|TRBV16|TRBD1|TRBJ1-2
TGTGCCAGCAGCCAATCGTGGACAGGGGACCTTAACTATGGCTACACCTTC
CASSQSWTGDLNYGYTF
>NA|TRBV3-1/TRBV3-2|NA|TRBJ2-3
TGTGCCAGCAGCCCTAGCACAGATACGCAGTATTTT
CASSPSTDTQYF
>NA|TRBV10-3|TRBD1|TRBJ2-1
TGTGCCATCAAGGTACAGGGGCGCGGTAATGAGCAGTTCTTC
CAIKVQGRGNEQFF